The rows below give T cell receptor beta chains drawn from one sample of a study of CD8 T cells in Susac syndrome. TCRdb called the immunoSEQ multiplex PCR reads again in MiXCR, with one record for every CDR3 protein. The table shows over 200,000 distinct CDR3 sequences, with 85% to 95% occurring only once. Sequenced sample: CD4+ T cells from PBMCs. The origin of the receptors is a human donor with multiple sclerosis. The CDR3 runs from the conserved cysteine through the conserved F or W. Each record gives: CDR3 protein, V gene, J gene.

CATRREGAYLFF,TRBV2,TRBJ2-1
CASRPDYQETQYF,TRBV12-3/TRBV12-4,TRBJ2-5
CASSSRTGSEAFF,TRBV5-1,TRBJ1-1
CAWSLQEKLFF,TRBV30,TRBJ1-4
CSQRQGAETQYF,TRBV29-1,TRBJ2-5
CSVVGHLSGANVLTF,TRBV29-1,TRBJ2-6
CAWSSGTGYGYTF,TRBV30,TRBJ1-2
CASSVGGKETQYF,TRBV9,TRBJ2-5
CSAWDSQPSTDTQYF,TRBV29-1,TRBJ2-3
CASTPTDYNEQFF,TRBV6-5,TRBJ2-1
CASSVGQANTGELFF,TRBV9,TRBJ2-2
CASSQGWGTDTQYF,TRBV3-1,TRBJ2-3
CASSPGVNYGYTF,TRBV3-1,TRBJ1-2
CASSRISGEAYEQYF,TRBV7-2,TRBJ2-7
CAWGGTPNEKLFF,TRBV30,TRBJ1-4
CASSEVTVNTEAFF,TRBV2,TRBJ1-1
CAISGSSGGAGRPEQFF,TRBV10-3,TRBJ2-1
CASSLNREVYEQYF,TRBV11-2,TRBJ2-7
CASSPRLADSPLHF,TRBV9,TRBJ1-6
CASSPLSLRGLNEQYF,TRBV3-1,TRBJ2-7
CASSQGTGGYNEQFF,TRBV3-1,TRBJ2-1
CSAILGNSNQPQHF,TRBV20-1,TRBJ1-5
CASTGPGGGNQPQHF,TRBV19,TRBJ1-5
CAFQTRPQHF,TRBV24-1,TRBJ1-5
CSARGLAGPGAAFNEQYF,TRBV20-1,TRBJ2-7
CASSLVAAETQYF,TRBV5-6,TRBJ2-5
CSARGQGVLNEQFF,TRBV20-1,TRBJ2-1
CSAATGLYTEAFF,TRBV20-1,TRBJ1-1
CASSARDRVQGSPLHF,TRBV11-1,TRBJ1-6
CASSIDAAGPGSPLHF,TRBV19,TRBJ1-6
CASSWDTDTQYF,TRBV5-1,TRBJ2-3
CASSLQGDQYF,TRBV5-6,TRBJ2-4
CASSVAPSDRSGELFF,TRBV9,TRBJ2-2
CASSLSDSYEQYF,TRBV11-2,TRBJ2-7
CSPRDRGNEQFF,TRBV29-1,TRBJ2-1
CASSETGHFGRGAF,TRBV12-3/TRBV12-4,TRBJ1-1
CASRTDFTGFNQPQHF,TRBV2,TRBJ1-5
CASSQDGPPAEYNEQFF,TRBV3-1,TRBJ2-1
CACRWTADTEAFF,TRBV30,TRBJ1-1
CASSQGDPSPLHF,TRBV3-1,TRBJ1-6
CAAGQNSNQPQHF,TRBV30,TRBJ1-5
CASSQGARLLYGYTF,TRBV3-1,TRBJ1-2
CASSFPGQGVYGYTF,TRBV5-4,TRBJ1-2
CSVGTGGSPLHF,TRBV29-1,TRBJ1-6
CASSGRLAGDNEQFF,TRBV7-2,TRBJ2-1
CATSRDERFPYEQYF,TRBV15,TRBJ2-7
CASSLSSASYNEQFF,TRBV27,TRBJ2-1
CASSRSTVPYEQYF,TRBV12-3/TRBV12-4,TRBJ2-7
CASSLSGGASTGELFF,TRBV7-2,TRBJ2-2
CAWSVVGSKVPFGEQFF,TRBV30,TRBJ2-1
CSATPGAEETQYF,TRBV20-1,TRBJ2-5
CASSPGGPSTDTQYF,TRBV3-1,TRBJ2-3